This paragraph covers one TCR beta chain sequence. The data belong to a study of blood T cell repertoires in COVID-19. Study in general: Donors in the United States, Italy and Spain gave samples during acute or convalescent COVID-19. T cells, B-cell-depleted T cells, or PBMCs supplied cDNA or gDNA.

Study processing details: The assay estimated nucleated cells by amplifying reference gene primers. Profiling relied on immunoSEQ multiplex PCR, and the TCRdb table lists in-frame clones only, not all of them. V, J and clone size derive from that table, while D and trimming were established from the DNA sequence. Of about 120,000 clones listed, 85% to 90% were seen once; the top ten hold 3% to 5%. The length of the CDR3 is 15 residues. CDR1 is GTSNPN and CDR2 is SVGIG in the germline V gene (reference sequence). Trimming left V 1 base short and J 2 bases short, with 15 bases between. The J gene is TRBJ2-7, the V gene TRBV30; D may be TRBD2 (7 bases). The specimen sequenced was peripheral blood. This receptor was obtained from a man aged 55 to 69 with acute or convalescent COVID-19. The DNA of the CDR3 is TGTGCCTGGAGTGGTGACTGGGGGGGCACCTACGAGCAGTACTTC. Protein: CAWSGDWGGTYEQYF.